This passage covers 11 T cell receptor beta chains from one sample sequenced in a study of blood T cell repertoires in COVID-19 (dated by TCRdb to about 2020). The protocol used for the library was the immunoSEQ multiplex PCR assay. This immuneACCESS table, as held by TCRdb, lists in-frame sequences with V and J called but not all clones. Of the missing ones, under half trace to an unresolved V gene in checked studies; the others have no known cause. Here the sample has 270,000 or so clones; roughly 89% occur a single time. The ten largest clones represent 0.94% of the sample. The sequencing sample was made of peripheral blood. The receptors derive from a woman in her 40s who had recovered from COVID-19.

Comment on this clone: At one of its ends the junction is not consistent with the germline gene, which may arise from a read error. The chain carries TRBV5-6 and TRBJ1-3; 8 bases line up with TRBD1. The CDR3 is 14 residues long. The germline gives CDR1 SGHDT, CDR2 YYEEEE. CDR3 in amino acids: CASSIGQGGHTIYF. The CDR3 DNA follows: TGTGCCAGCAGCATAGGACAGGGTGGACACACCATATATTTT. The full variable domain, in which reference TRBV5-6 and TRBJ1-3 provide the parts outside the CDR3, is DAGVTQSPTHLIKTRGQQVTLRCSPKSGHDTVSWYQQALGQGPQFIFQYYEEEERQRGNFPDRFSGHQFPNYSSELNVNALLLGDSALYLCASSIGQGGHTIYFGEGSWLTVV.

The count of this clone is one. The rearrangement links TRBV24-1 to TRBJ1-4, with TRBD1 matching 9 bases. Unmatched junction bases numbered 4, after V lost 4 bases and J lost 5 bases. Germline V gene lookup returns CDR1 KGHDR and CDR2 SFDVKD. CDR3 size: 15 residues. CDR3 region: CATSESGQGNEKLFF. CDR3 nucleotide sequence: TGTGCCACCAGTGAATCCGGACAGGGGAATGAAAAACTGTTTTTT.

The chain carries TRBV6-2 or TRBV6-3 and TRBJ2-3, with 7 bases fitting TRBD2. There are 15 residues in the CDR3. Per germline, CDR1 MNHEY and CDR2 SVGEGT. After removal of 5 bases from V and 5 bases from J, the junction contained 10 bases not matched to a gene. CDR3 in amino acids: CASSDQRGLGDTQYF. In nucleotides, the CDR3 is TGTGCCAGCAGTGACCAGCGGGGCCTAGGAGATACGCAGTATTTT.

The CDR3 is CASSVGGDRVYSGNTIYF. Here the CDR3 DNA reads TGTGCCAGCAGCGTAGGTGGGGACAGGGTTTACTCTGGAAACACCATATATTTT. The V gene is TRBV9, the J gene TRBJ1-3, with 9 bases fitting TRBD1. V trimming: 0 bases; J trimming: 0 bases; junction bases outside the gene matches: 7. The CDR3 is 18 residues long. Per the germline V gene, CDR1 is SGDLS and CDR2 is YYNGEE.

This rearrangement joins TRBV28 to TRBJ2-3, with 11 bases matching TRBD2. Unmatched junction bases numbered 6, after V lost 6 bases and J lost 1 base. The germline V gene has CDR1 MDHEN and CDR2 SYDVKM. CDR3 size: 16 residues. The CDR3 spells CASSLPGLAGTDTQYF. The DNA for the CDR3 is TGTGCCAGCAGCCTTCCGGGACTAGCGGGCACAGATACGCAGTATTTT.

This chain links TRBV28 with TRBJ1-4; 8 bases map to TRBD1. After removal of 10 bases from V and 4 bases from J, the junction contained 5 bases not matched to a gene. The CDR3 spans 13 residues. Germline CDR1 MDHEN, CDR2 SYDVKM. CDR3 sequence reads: CATDDRGNEKLFF. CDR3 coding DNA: TGTGCCACCGACGACAGGGGTAATGAAAAACTGTTTTTT.

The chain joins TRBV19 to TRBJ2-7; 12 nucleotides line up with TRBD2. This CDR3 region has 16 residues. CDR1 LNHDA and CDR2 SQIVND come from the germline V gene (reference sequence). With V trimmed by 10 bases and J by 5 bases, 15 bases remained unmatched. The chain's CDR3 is CATASWASGRGNEQYF. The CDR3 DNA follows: TGTGCCACCGCGTCATGGGCTAGCGGGAGGGGAAACGAGCAGTACTTC.

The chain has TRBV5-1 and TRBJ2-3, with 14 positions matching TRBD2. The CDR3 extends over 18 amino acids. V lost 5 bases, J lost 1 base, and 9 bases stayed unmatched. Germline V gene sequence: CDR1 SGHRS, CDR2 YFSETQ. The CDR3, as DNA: TGCGCCAGCAGTTCCGATCCGGGACTAGCGGGGGGCACAGATACGCAGTATTTT. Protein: CASSSDPGLAGGTDTQYF.

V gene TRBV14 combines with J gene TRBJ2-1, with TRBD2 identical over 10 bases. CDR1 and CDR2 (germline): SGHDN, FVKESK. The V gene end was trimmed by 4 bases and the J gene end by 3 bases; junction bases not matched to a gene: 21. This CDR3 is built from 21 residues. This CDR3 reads CASSRLNSGLASDRFYNEQFF. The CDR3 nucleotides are TGTGCCAGCAGCCGGCTCAATTCGGGACTAGCGAGCGACCGATTCTACAATGAGCAGTTCTTC.

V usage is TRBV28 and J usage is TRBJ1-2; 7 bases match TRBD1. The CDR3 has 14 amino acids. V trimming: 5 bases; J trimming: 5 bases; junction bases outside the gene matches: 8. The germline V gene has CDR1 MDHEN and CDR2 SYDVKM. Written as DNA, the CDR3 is TGTGCCAGCAGTCTCCGGACAGGATGGTATGGCTACACCTTC. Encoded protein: CASSLRTGWYGYTF.

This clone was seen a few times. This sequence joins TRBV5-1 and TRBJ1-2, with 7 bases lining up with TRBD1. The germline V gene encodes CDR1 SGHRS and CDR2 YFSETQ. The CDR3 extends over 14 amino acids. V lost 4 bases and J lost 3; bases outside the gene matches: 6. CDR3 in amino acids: CASSPEGADYGYTF. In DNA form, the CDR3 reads TGCGCCAGCAGCCCCGAGGGGGCAGACTATGGCTACACCTTC.